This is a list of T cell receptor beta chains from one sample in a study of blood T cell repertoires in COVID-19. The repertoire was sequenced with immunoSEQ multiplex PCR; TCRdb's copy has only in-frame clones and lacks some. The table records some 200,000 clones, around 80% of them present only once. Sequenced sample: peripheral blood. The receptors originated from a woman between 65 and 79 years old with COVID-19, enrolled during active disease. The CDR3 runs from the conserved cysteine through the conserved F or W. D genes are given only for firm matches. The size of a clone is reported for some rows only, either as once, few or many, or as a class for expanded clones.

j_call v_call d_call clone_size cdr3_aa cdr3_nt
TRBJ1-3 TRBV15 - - CATSPHSGNTIYF TGTGCCACCAGCCCTCACTCGGGGAACACCATATATTTT
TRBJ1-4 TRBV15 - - CATSRGGNGEKLFF TGTGCCACCAGCAGAGGAGGTAACGGGGAAAAACTGTTTTTT
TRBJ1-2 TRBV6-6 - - CASSYPLGDNYGYTF TGTGCCAGCAGTTACCCGTTGGGAGATAACTATGGCTACACCTTC
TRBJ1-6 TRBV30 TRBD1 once CAFEQGATNSPLHF TGTGCCTTCGAACAGGGGGCTACGAATTCACCCCTCCACTTT
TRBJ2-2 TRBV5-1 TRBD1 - CASRDRGRDGELFF TGCGCCAGCAGGGACAGGGGGCGAGACGGGGAGCTGTTTTTT
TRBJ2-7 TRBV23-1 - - CASSPSKGEEDEQYF TGCGCCAGCAGTCCAAGTAAGGGGGAAGAGGACGAGCAGTACTTC
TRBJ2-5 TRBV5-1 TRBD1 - CASTTGQGAKETQYF TGCGCCAGCACCACTGGGCAGGGGGCAAAGGAGACCCAGTACTTC
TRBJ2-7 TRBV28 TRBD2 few CASRSPGTKRIYEQYF TGTGCCAGCAGATCCCCCGGGACTAAAAGAATCTACGAGCAGTACTTC
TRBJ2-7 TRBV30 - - CAWRTGYKEQYF TGTGCCTGGAGGACTGGATATAAAGAGCAGTACTTC
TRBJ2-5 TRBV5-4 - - CASSLKGGQETQYF TGTGCCAGCAGCTTGAAAGGGGGCCAAGAGACCCAGTACTTC
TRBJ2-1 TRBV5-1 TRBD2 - CASSSLGGRTYNEQFF TGCGCCAGCAGCTCGTTAGGCGGGAGGACCTACAATGAGCAGTTCTTC
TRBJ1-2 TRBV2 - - CASSEASRGTDGYTF TGTGCCAGCAGTGAAGCTAGTCGGGGGACTGATGGCTACACCTTC
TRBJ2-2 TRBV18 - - CASSPNRAGELFF TGTGCCAGCTCACCAAACAGGGCCGGGGAGCTGTTTTTT
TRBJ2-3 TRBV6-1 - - CASSARRGAITDTQYF TGTGCCAGCAGTGCGCGCAGGGGAGCCATCACAGATACGCAGTATTTT
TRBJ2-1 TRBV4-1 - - CASSQGASQFF TGCGCCAGCAGCCAAGGGGCATCTCAGTTCTTC
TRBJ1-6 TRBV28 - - CATTSGGANSPLHF TGTGCCACAACCTCGGGCGGGGCTAATTCACCCCTCCACTTT
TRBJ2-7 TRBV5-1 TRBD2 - CASSSLDGRIYEQYF TGCGCCAGCAGCTCGTTGGACGGGAGGATCTACGAGCAGTACTTC
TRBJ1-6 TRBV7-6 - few CASSFLGGNSPLHF TGTGCCAGCAGCTTCCTTGGGGGCAATTCACCCCTCCACTTT
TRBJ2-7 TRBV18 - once CASSPITPYEQYF TGTGCCAGCTCACCAATCACTCCCTACGAGCAGTACTTC
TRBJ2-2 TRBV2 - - CASKGGLNTGELFF TGTGCCAGCAAGGGAGGTTTGAACACCGGGGAGCTGTTTTTT
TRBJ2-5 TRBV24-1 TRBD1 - CATSERTGLQETQYF TGTGCCACCAGTGAAAGGACAGGGTTACAAGAGACCCAGTACTTC
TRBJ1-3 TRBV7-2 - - CASSLQAYSGNTIYF TGTGCCAGCAGCCTACAGGCCTACTCTGGAAACACCATATATTTT
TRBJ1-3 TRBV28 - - CASSNAGVYGNTIYF TGTGCCAGCAGCAACGCAGGGGTGTATGGAAACACCATATATTTT
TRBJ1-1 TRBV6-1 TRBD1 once CASSEGTVNTEAFF TGTGCCAGCAGTGAGGGGACAGTGAACACTGAAGCTTTCTTT
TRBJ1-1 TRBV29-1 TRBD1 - CSVEFRPGQGASSTEAFF TGCAGCGTTGAATTCCGACCGGGACAGGGGGCGTCCAGTACTGAAGCTTTCTTT
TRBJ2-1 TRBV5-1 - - CASSLQGYNEQFF TGCGCCAGCAGCCTACAGGGATACAATGAGCAGTTCTTC
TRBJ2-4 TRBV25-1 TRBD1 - CASSAIGTVGPRIQYF TGTGCCAGCAGCGCTATTGGGACAGTTGGGCCCCGCATTCAGTACTTC
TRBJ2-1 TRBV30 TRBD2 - CAWRDRLARNNEQFF TGTGCCTGGAGGGACCGACTAGCGCGCAACAATGAGCAGTTCTTC
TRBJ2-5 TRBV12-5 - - CASGLELEETQYF TGTGCTAGTGGTTTGGAGCTAGAAGAGACCCAGTACTTC
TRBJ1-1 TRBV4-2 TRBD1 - CASSHGDRNTEAFF TGTGCCAGCAGCCATGGGGACAGGAACACTGAAGCTTTCTTT
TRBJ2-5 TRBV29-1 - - CSVEYTQLGTQYF TGCAGCGTTGAATATACACAGCTTGGGACCCAGTACTTC
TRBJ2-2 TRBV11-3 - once CASSSPGELFF TGTGCCAGCAGCAGCCCCGGGGAGCTGTTTTTT
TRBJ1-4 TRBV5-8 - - CASSLEREGGISEKLFF TGTGCCAGCAGCTTGGAAAGAGAAGGAGGGATAAGTGAAAAACTGTTTTTT
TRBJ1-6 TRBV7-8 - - CASSTRGGAHYANF TGTGCCAGCAGCACTAGAGGCGGCGCCCACTATGCTAACTTT
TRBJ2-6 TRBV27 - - CASSPKRSGANVLTF TGTGCCAGCAGTCCGAAGCGCTCTGGGGCCAACGTCCTGACTTTC
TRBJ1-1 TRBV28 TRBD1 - CASSPNRGGTEAFF TGTGCCAGCAGTCCCAACAGGGGAGGAACTGAAGCTTTCTTT
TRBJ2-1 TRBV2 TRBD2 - CASRDSGRYNEQFF TGTGCCAGCAGGGACAGCGGGAGGTACAATGAGCAGTTCTTC
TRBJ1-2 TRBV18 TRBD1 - CASSPMGQGHTF TGTGCCAGCTCACCAATGGGACAGGGACACACCTTC
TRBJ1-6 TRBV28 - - CASSLLQGGNSPLHF TGTGCCAGCAGTTTATTGCAGGGTGGTAATTCACCCCTCCACTTT
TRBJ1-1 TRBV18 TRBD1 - CASSLGTGEEAFF TGTGCCAGCTCACTCGGGACAGGCGAGGAAGCTTTCTTT
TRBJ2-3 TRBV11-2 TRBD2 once CASSRGGSGDTQYF TGTGCCAGCAGCCGGGGGGGGTCAGGGGATACGCAGTATTTT
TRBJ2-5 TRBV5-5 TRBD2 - CASSLSVGGSETQYF TGTGCCAGCAGCTTGTCCGTGGGGGGGAGCGAAACCCAGTACTTC
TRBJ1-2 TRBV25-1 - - CASSASGRENYGYTF TGTGCCAGCAGTGCCTCGGGACGGGAGAACTATGGCTACACCTTC
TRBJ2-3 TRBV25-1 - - CASSGTGSYTDTQYF TGTGCCAGCAGTGGAACGGGGTCCTACACAGATACGCAGTATTTT
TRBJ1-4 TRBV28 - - CASSPGGDPIKKLFF TGTGCCAGCAGCCCGGGCGGGGACCCAATAAAAAAACTGTTTTTT
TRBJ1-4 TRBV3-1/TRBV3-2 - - CASSQTLRDTEKLFF TGTGCCAGCAGCCAAACCCTCCGGGACACAGAAAAACTGTTTTTT
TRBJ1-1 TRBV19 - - CASSSRTGTEAFF TGTGCCAGTAGTAGCCGAACGGGCACTGAAGCTTTCTTT
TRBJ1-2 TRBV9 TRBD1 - CASSVGTGRNYGYTF TGTGCCAGCAGCGTAGGGACAGGGAGGAACTATGGCTACACCTTC
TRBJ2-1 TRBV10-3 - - CAISDLGGETYNEQFF TGTGCCATCAGTGATTTGGGGGGAGAAACCTACAATGAGCAGTTCTTC
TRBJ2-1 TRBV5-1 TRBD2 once CASSGPGLAEQFF TGCGCCAGCAGCGGACCGGGACTAGCGGAGCAGTTCTTC
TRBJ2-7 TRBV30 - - CAWSVRTREQYF TGTGCCTGGAGTGTACGAACCCGGGAGCAGTACTTC
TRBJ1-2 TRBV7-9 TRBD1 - CASSPGTGSYGYTF TGTGCCAGCAGCCCCGGGACAGGGTCCTATGGCTACACCTTC